The 10 T cell receptor beta chains in this list originate from one sample, sequenced in a study of cytomegalovirus exposure and HLA in healthy donors. A multiplex PCR was run with 60 Vbeta primers and 13 Jbeta primers. TCRdb's table, derived via immunoSEQ multiplex PCR, lists solely in-frame clones and lacks some. The table records more than 95,000 clones, less than 85% of them present only once. The sequenced sample was PBMCs. These receptors all come from a man aged 45-65 years in good health and CMV-seropositive.

The chain has TRBV7-9 and TRBJ1-3; TRBD1 agrees at 7 bases. The germline V gene encodes CDR1 SEHNR and CDR2 FQNEAQ (reference sequence). The junction had 7 bases not matched to a gene; V was cut back by 1 base and J by 4 bases. CDR3 length: 16 amino acids. The CDR3 region is CASSLGTGRPGNTIYF. Written as DNA, the CDR3 is TGTGCCAGCAGCTTAGGGACAGGCCGACCCGGAAACACCATATATTTT.

This clone occurred a few times. The rearrangement links TRBV7-9 to TRBJ2-3; TRBD2 matches 7 bases. After removal of 5 bases from V and 3 bases from J, the junction contained 8 bases not matched to a gene. The CDR3 extends over 15 amino acids. Per germline, CDR1 SEHNR and CDR2 FQNEAQ (reference sequence). The CDR3 sequence is CASSPSGRGTDTQYF. In DNA form, the CDR3 reads TGTGCCAGCAGCCCCTCCGGGCGGGGGACAGATACGCAGTATTTT.

This clone was seen more than once but under ten times. V usage is TRBV19 and J usage is TRBJ2-6; D unresolved. CDR1 is LNHDA and CDR2 is SQIVND in the germline V gene (reference sequence). The CDR3 is 17 residues long. Trimming stripped 3 bases from V and 0 bases from J, with 12 bases between. The CDR3 sequence is CASSIGSSSSGANVLTF. CDR3 nucleotide sequence: TGTGCCAGTAGTATCGGTAGTTCGAGCTCTGGGGCCAACGTCCTGACTTTC.

The chain uses TRBV13 and TRBJ1-5; D possibly corresponds to TRBD1 (5 bases). Trimming took off 3 bases at V and 2 bases at J, with 8 bases between the two ends. The CDR3 contains 14 residues. Germline CDR1 and CDR2: PRHDT and FYEKMQ (reference sequence). The CDR3 is CASSFRGGNQPQHF. In nucleotides, the CDR3 is TGTGCCAGCAGCTTTCGGGGGGGCAATCAGCCCCAGCATTTT.

This clone was seen a few times. The chain joins TRBV10-3 to TRBJ1-2; TRBD1 might be the D (5 bases). The CDR3 sequence is 12 residues long. CDR1 and CDR2 (germline): ENHRY, SYGVKD. V shed 6 bases and J shed 8 bases, with 13 bases lying between them. CDR3 in DNA: TGTGCCATCAGCTTTGAAGGGGAAGGCTACACCTTC. Translating gives CAISFEGEGYTF.

This chain uses TRBV4-1 with TRBJ2-3, with TRBD2 as a possible D gene (5 bases). The CDR3 spans 15 residues. V lost 6 bases to trimming and J lost 2 bases, with 15 bases between them. CDR1 is MGHRA, CDR2 YSYEKL, per germline. CDR3 bases: TGCGCCAGCAGAACGAGAGCGGTGTCCACAGATACGCAGTATTTT. This encodes CASRTRAVSTDTQYF.

This clone occurred once. The chain uses TRBV6-6 and TRBJ1-5; no clear D. CDR1 and CDR2 from the germline V gene are MNHNY and SVGAGI (reference sequence). The V gene lost 2 bases and the J gene lost 0 bases, with 5 bases spanning the gap. The CDR3 runs 14 residues. CDR3 in amino acids: CASSYADSNQPQHF. For the CDR3, the DNA is TGTGCCAGCAGTTACGCAGATAGCAATCAGCCCCAGCATTTT.

There are a few counts of this clone. The chain combines TRBV7-9 with TRBJ1-4; D gene unclear. This CDR3 is 16 amino acids long. Germline values: CDR1 SEHNR, CDR2 FQNEAQ (reference sequence). Trimming removed 8 bases from V and 0 bases from J, with 16 bases in between. CDR3 loop: CASSGGIRATNEKLFF. CDR3 bases: TGTGCCAGCTCAGGTGGCATCCGAGCAACTAATGAAAAACTGTTTTTT.

The gene calls are TRBV7-9 and TRBJ2-1, with 8 positions matching TRBD2. This CDR3 has 16 residues. With 2 bases clipped from V and 4 bases from J, the junction kept 7 bases outside the gene matches. CDR1 and CDR2 from the germline V gene are SEHNR and FQNEAQ (reference sequence). The CDR3: CASSLRGSSGYNEQFF. The CDR3 DNA follows: TGTGCCAGCAGCTTACGAGGCTCTAGCGGGTACAATGAGCAGTTCTTC.

The chain uses TRBV28 and TRBJ1-1; D gene uncertain. The CDR3 loop spans 13 amino acids. Germline V gene data show CDR1 as MDHEN and CDR2 as SYDVKM. V lost 7 bases to trimming and J lost 5 bases, with 14 bases between them. DNA for the CDR3: TGTGCCAGCATCGGAAGTCCGGGAACTGAAGCTTTCTTT. This codes for CASIGSPGTEAFF.